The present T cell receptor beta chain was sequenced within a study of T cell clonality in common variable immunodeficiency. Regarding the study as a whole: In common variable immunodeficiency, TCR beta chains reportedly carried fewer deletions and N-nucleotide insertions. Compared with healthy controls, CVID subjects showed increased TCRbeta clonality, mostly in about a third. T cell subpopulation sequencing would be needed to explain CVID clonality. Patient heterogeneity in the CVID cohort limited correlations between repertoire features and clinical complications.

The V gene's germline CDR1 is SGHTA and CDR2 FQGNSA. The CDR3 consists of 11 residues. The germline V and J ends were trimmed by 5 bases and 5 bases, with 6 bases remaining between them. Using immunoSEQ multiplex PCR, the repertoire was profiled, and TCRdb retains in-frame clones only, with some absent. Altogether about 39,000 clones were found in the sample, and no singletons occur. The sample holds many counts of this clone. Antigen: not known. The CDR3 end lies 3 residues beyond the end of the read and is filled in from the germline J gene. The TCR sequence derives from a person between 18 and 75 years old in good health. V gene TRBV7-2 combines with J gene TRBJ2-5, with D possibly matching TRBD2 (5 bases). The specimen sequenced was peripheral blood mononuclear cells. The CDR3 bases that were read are TGTGCCAGCAGCACTAGGGAGACC. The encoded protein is CASSTRET. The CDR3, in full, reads CASSTRETQYF. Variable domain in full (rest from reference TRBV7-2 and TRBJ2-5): GAGVSQSPSNKVTEKGKDVELRCDPISGHTALYWYRQSLGQGLEFLIYFQGNSAPDKSGLPSDRFSAERTGGSVSTLTIQRTQQEDSAVYLCASSTRETQYFGPGTRLLVL.